What follows are 10 T cell receptor beta chains derived from one specimen sequenced in a study of regulatory T cells in long-lasting Graves disease. The TCR beta library used iRepertoire HTBI primers with Arm-PCR amplification of CDR3. TCRdb called the multiplex PCR reads again in MiXCR, with one record for every CDR3 protein. Among more than 400,000 distinct CDR3 sequences listed, roughly 17% were seen once. Documented time point: newly diagnosed GD, antithyroid drugs for less than 3 months. Construction of the TCR library relied on RNA isolated from PBMCs. This same sample was also part of a study on T cells in Graves' hyperthyroidism and ophthalmopathy.

The sequencing used peripheral blood mononuclear cells (PBMCs), collected at new diagnosis, from a patient treated with antithyroid drugs. All receptors derive from a woman in her 30s with Graves disease.

The table lists this clonotype with many counts. V gene TRBV3-1 combines with J gene TRBJ2-3; 7 bases match TRBD2. Germline-derived CDR1 and CDR2 are LGHDT and YNNKEL (reference sequence). Germline trimming cut 3 bases from V and 4 bases from J; bases unmatched to any gene: 10. The CDR3 is made up of 16 amino acids. CDR3 loop: CASSQARESRADTQYF. The CDR3 nucleotides read TGTGCCAGCAGCCAGGCGCGGGAGTCAAGGGCAGATACGCAGTATTTT.

This clonotype was counted ten times or more. The rearrangement uses TRBV18 and TRBJ2-3; tentative D call: TRBD1 (6 bases). Trimming cost V 8 bases and J 0 bases, with 12 bases left between them. The CDR3 runs 14 residues. Germline V lookup: CDR1 KGHSH, CDR2 LQKENI. The CDR3 DNA sequence: TGTGCCAGCGGGGACAACCCTAGCACAGATACGCAGTATTTT. Its translation: CASGDNPSTDTQYF.

This clonotype was detected only a few times. This sequence joins TRBV7-9 and TRBJ1-4; TRBD1 agrees at 7 bases. CDR1 and CDR2 from the germline V gene are SEHNR and FQNEAQ (reference sequence). This CDR3 has 15 amino acids. The junction had 8 bases not matched to a gene; V was cut back by 5 bases and J by 5 bases. CDR3 sequence reads: CASSPRDRQNEKLFF. The CDR3 region has the DNA TGTGCCAGCAGCCCCAGGGACAGACAGAATGAAAAACTGTTTTTT. Full variable domain (outside the CDR3, taken from reference TRBV7-9 and TRBJ1-4): DTGVSQNPRHKITKRGQNVTFRCDPISEHNRLYWYRQTLGQGPEFLTYFQNEAQLEKSRLLSDRFSAERPKGSFSTLEIQRTEQGDSAMYLCASSPRDRQNEKLFFGSGTQLSVL.

This clonotype was observed many times. The chain uses TRBV6-5 and TRBJ1-6; no firm D call. CDR1 is MNHEY, CDR2 SVGAGI, per germline. This CDR3 has 13 amino acids. With 2 bases removed from V and 12 bases from J, the gap between germline ends came to 11 bases. CDR3 region: CASSYGRNGPLHF. CDR3 coding DNA: TGTGCCAGCAGTTACGGCCGTAATGGACCCCTCCACTTT.

This clonotype was counted at least ten times. This sequence joins TRBV28 and TRBJ2-7; D perhaps matches TRBD2 (5 bases). The CDR3 is 13 residues long. Trimming shortened V by 7 bases and J by 4 bases, and 14 bases separated the two germline ends. The V gene's germline CDR1 is MDHEN and CDR2 SYDVKM. CDR3 residues: CASKFRRAYEQYF. In nucleotides, the CDR3 is TGTGCCAGCAAGTTTAGGCGGGCTTACGAGCAGTACTTC.

This clonotype occurred many times. The chain carries TRBV11-1 and TRBJ2-5; weak D call: TRBD1 (5 bases). V was trimmed by 6 bases and J by 5 bases, leaving 22 bases between them. This CDR3 spans 16 amino acids. Germline values: CDR1 SGHAT, CDR2 FQDESV (reference sequence). The CDR3 nucleotides read TGTGCCAGCAGGCACCGAGACAAGGGGCCATCTGAGACCCAGTACTTC. Its protein product is CASRHRDKGPSETQYF.

This clonotype appeared many times. This sequence joins TRBV11-2 and TRBJ1-3; no clear D gene. V lost 2 bases and J lost 2, with 7 bases in between. Germline loops: CDR1 SGHAT, CDR2 FQNNGV. The CDR3 consists of 14 residues. This CDR3 reads CASSLTSPGNTIYF. Here the CDR3 DNA reads TGTGCCAGCAGCTTAACCAGCCCTGGAAACACCATATATTTT. The variable domain in full, with the rest retrieved from reference TRBV11-2 and TRBJ1-3, is EAGVAQSPRYKIIEKRQSVAFWCNPISGHATLYWYQQILGQGPKLLIQFQNNGVVDDSQLPKDRFSAERLKGVDSTLKIQPAKLEDSAVYLCASSLTSPGNTIYFGEGSWLTVV.

This clonotype was observed many times. This rearrangement joins TRBV18 to TRBJ2-3; 12 bases map to TRBD2. V dropped 5 bases and J dropped 4; count of bases not matched to a gene: 4. The CDR3 is made up of 15 amino acids. CDR1 is KGHSH and CDR2 is LQKENI in the germline V gene. In DNA, the CDR3 is TGTGCCAGCTCATCGACTAGCGGGAGCGCAGATACGCAGTATTTT. Residues: CASSSTSGSADTQYF.

This clonotype has a count of ten or more. The CDR3 reads CASSTYRGTSWGQRNEQFF. The DNA of the CDR3 is TGTGCCAGCAGCACCTACAGAGGGACTAGCTGGGGACAGCGCAATGAGCAGTTCTTC. This chain links TRBV7-6 with TRBJ2-1; 9 bases map to TRBD2. Germline lookup yields CDR1 SGHVS and CDR2 FNYEAQ. Unmatched junction bases numbered 20, after V lost 5 bases and J lost 6 bases. CDR3 length: 19 amino acids.

This chain uses TRBV7-2 with TRBJ1-3, with D unclear. This CDR3 has 15 amino acids. Germline lookup yields CDR1 SGHTA and CDR2 FQGNSA. Trimming took 4 bases from V and 1 from J, leaving 11 bases between them. CDR3 loop: CASSSREGSGNTIYF. CDR3 DNA sequence: TGTGCCAGCAGCTCCCGGGAAGGATCTGGAAACACCATATATTTT.